The 19 T cell receptor beta chains listed next were all sequenced from one sample in a study of blood T cell repertoires in COVID-19. Measured with immunoSEQ multiplex PCR; TCRdb has only the in-frame clones, and not every one. Among 160,000 or so clones listed, 90% to 95% were seen once. The sequencing input was peripheral blood. The receptors come from a woman in her fifties or sixties with COVID-19, enrolled during active disease.

The V and J genes are TRBV7-2 and TRBJ1-2, with D unclear. CDR3 length: 11 residues. V dropped 5 bases and J dropped 2 bases, with 3 bases sitting between them. Germline V lookup: CDR1 SGHTA, CDR2 FQGNSA. This chain's CDR3 is CASSLNYGYTF. The CDR3 nucleotides read TGTGCCAGCAGCCTCAACTATGGCTACACCTTC.

The J gene is TRBJ1-2, the V gene TRBV7-8, with 7 bases identical to TRBD1. Germline loops: CDR1 SGHVS, CDR2 FQNEAQ. Trimming at V came to 0 bases and at J to 4 bases, leaving 8 bases not matched to a gene. There are 16 residues in the CDR3. The CDR3 DNA reads as TGTGCCAGCAGCTTAGCCGTCGGGGCAGGGGGCTATGGCTACACCTTC. It codes for CASSLAVGAGGYGYTF.

The gene calls are TRBV2 and TRBJ2-2, with D unclear. The V end was cut by 6 bases, the J end by 4 bases, with 12 bases between. Per the germline V gene, CDR1 is SNHLY and CDR2 is FYNNEI. The length of the CDR3 is 14 residues. Written as DNA, the CDR3 is TGTGCCAGCAGGCCAGACCTAGGCACCGGGGAGCTGTTTTTT. It codes for CASRPDLGTGELFF.

The chain joins TRBV13 to TRBJ2-7; D perhaps matches TRBD1 (6 bases). Germline V CDR1 and CDR2: PRHDT, FYEKMQ (reference sequence). The CDR3 is made up of 15 amino acids. Trimming removed 0 bases at V and 2 bases at J, with 11 bases between. CDR3 nucleotides: TGTGCCAGCAGCTTAGGCTTCCAGGGGACCTACGAGCAGTACTTC. Protein: CASSLGFQGTYEQYF.

The chain joins TRBV2 to TRBJ2-2; possible D gene TRBD2, 5 bases. The germline CDR1 and CDR2 sequences are SNHLY and FYNNEI. Trimming pared 4 bases from V and 5 bases from J, leaving 14 bases between. CDR3 length: 15 residues. The CDR3, as DNA: TGTGCCAGCAGTGGCGGGCTAGGAGGAACCGGGGAGCTGTTTTTT. This gives the protein CASSGGLGGTGELFF.

The V call is TRBV7-8, the J call TRBJ2-7; TRBD1 matches at 7 bases. This CDR3 has 14 residues. Germline CDR1 is SGHVS and CDR2 is FQNEAQ. Losses at the gene ends were 5 bases for V and 7 bases for J; bases not matched to a gene: 11. The CDR3 loop is CASSINRGLWEQYF. CDR3 sequence (DNA): TGTGCCAGCAGCATTAACAGGGGATTATGGGAGCAGTACTTC.

This rearrangement joins TRBV11-2 to TRBJ1-1, with D possibly TRBD1 on 5 matching bases. Per the germline V gene, CDR1 is SGHAT and CDR2 is FQNNGV. The CDR3 loop spans 13 amino acids. The ends were cut back, 4 bases at V and 3 bases at J, with 9 bases in the middle. The CDR3 region has the DNA TGTGCCAGCAGCTCCCGGGGGGACACTGAAGCTTTCTTT. This gives the protein CASSSRGDTEAFF.

The J gene is TRBJ1-2, the V gene TRBV27, with no clear D. Trimming took off 6 bases at V and 0 bases at J, with 14 bases between the two ends. CDR3 length: 15 amino acids. CDR1 and CDR2 (germline): MNHEY, SMNVEV (reference sequence). The CDR3 sequence: CASSAYSSANYGYTF. DNA of the CDR3: TGTGCCAGCAGCGCATACAGCTCAGCTAACTATGGCTACACCTTC.

The chain recombines TRBV27 with TRBJ1-1; D gene ambiguous. Trimming took off 3 bases at V and 6 bases at J, with 11 bases between the two ends. CDR1 is MNHEY, CDR2 SMNVEV, per germline (reference sequence). The CDR3 consists of 13 residues. Here the CDR3 DNA reads TGTGCCAGCAGTTTTCAGTCCTTGTCTGAAGCTTTCTTT. It translates to CASSFQSLSEAFF.

V is TRBV6-2 or TRBV6-3 and J is TRBJ1-5, with D maybe TRBD1 (5 bases). V gave up 5 bases and J gave up 3 bases, with 17 bases separating them. CDR3 size: 16 residues. Germline V gene sequence: CDR1 MNHEY, CDR2 SVGEGT. Here the CDR3 DNA reads TGTGCCAGCAGTAGCAATTTCGACAGCAACAATCAGCCCCAGCATTTT. This translates into CASSSNFDSNNQPQHF.

This clone came up once. The chain is built from TRBV28 and TRBJ1-2; D is perhaps TRBD1 (6 bases). Trimming took off 5 bases at V and 2 bases at J, with 24 bases between the two ends. CDR1 is MDHEN, CDR2 SYDVKM, per germline. The CDR3 has 18 amino acids. The CDR3 here is CASSRGVTGQWVNYGYTF. Written as DNA, the CDR3 is TGTGCCAGCAGTAGAGGGGTTACAGGGCAGTGGGTGAACTATGGCTACACCTTC.

The rearrangement joins TRBV6-2 or TRBV6-3 to TRBJ1-2, with 10 bases matching TRBD1. Germline V gene sequence: CDR1 MNHEY, CDR2 SVGEGT. After removal of 4 bases from V and 6 bases from J, the junction contained 11 bases not matched to a gene. CDR3 length equals 16 residues. The DNA of the CDR3 is TGTGCCAGCAGTTCAAACTTCCCGGGACAGGGGAATGGCTACACCTTC. The encoded protein is CASSSNFPGQGNGYTF.

This chain joins TRBV9 and TRBJ2-7; D not resolved. Between the trimmed V and J ends, which lost 0 bases and 3 bases, there was a span of 16 bases. The CDR3 is made up of 16 amino acids. The germline CDR1 and CDR2 sequences are SGDLS and YYNGEE. The CDR3, as DNA: TGTGCCAGCAGCGTAGCTACGAGTACTGAGATCTACGAGCAGTACTTC. Amino acids: CASSVATSTEIYEQYF.

This sequence joins TRBV6-1 and TRBJ1-2, with D possibly being TRBD1 (6 bases). Germline CDR1 MNHNS, CDR2 SASEGT. V dropped 1 base and J dropped 8 bases, with 14 bases sitting between them. This CDR3 spans 14 amino acids. The CDR3 here is CASSEVRTVGGYTF. The CDR3 nucleotides read TGTGCCAGCAGTGAAGTGAGGACAGTTGGCGGCTACACCTTC.

The chain links TRBV19 to TRBJ1-2; 9 bases are shared with TRBD1. CDR1 is LNHDA and CDR2 is SQIVND in the germline V gene (reference sequence). The length of the CDR3 is 17 residues. J lost 4 bases, V lost 6 bases, and 15 bases had no gene match. The CDR3 protein is CASRTLGDRELGYGYTF. The CDR3 nucleotides read TGTGCCAGTAGGACCTTGGGGGACAGGGAACTTGGCTATGGCTACACCTTC.

The chain uses TRBV7-6 and TRBJ1-2; D remains unclear. Trimming cost V 1 base and J 0 bases, with 12 bases left between them. Germline CDR1 SGHVS, CDR2 FNYEAQ. The CDR3 sequence is 16 residues long. DNA for the CDR3: TGTGCCAGCAGCTTAGGCGGGCGCAGTACTAACTATGGCTACACCTTC. The encoded protein is CASSLGGRSTNYGYTF.

The chain employs TRBV19 and TRBJ1-5, with 8 bases aligning to TRBD1. In germline, CDR1 is LNHDA, CDR2 SQIVND (reference sequence). V lost 4 bases and J lost 5; bases outside the gene matches: 4. The CDR3 is made up of 14 amino acids. The CDR3 loop is CASSTTGAYQPQHF. CDR3 in DNA: TGTGCCAGTAGTACGACAGGGGCTTATCAGCCCCAGCATTTT.

This clone was counted once. The chain recombines TRBV2 with TRBJ1-1; D might be TRBD1 (5 bases). V shed 3 bases and J shed 9 bases, with 11 bases lying between them. There are 12 residues in the CDR3. Germline-derived CDR1 and CDR2 are SNHLY and FYNNEI. CDR3 bases: TGTGCCAGCAGTGATATTTCAGGGAAAGCTTTCTTT. Translated: CASSDISGKAFF.

CDR3 DNA: TGTGCCAGCAGTTTGTCGGAGCCCACTGAAGCTTTCTTT. Encoded protein: CASSLSEPTEAFF. V gene TRBV12-3 or TRBV12-4 combines with J gene TRBJ1-1; no clear D gene. V was trimmed by 3 bases and J by 4 bases, leaving 9 bases between them. The CDR3 is 13 amino acids.